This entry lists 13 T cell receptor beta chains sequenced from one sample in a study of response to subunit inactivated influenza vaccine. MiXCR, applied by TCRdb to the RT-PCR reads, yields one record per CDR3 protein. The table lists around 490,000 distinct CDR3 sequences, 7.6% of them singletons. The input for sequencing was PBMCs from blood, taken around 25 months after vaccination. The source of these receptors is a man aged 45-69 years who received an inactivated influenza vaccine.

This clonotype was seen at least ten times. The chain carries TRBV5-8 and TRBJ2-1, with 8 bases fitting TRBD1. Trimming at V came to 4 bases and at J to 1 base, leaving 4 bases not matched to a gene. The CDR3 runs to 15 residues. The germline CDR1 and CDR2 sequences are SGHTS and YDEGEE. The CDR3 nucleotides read TGTGCCAGCAGCGTGGGACAGGCTTCCTACAATGAGCAGTTCTTC. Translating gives CASSVGQASYNEQFF.

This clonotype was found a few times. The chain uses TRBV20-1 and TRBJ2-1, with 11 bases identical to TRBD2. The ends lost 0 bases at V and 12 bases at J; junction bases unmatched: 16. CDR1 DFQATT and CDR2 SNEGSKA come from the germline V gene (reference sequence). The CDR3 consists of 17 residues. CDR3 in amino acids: CSARDPRIAGGLKVQFF. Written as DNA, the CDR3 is TGCAGTGCTAGAGATCCCCGGATAGCGGGAGGGCTTAAGGTGCAGTTCTTC.

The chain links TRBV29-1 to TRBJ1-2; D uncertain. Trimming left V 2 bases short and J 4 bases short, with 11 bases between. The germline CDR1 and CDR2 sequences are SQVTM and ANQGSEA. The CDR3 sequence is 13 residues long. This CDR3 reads CSVERVHLYGYTF. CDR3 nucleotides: TGCAGCGTTGAACGAGTCCACCTCTATGGCTACACCTTC. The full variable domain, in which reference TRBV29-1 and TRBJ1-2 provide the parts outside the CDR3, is SAVISQKPSRDICQRGTSLTIQCQVDSQVTMMFWYRQQPGQSLTLIATANQGSEATYESGFVIDKFPISRPNLTFSTLTVSNMSPEDSSIYLCSVERVHLYGYTFGSGTRLTVV.

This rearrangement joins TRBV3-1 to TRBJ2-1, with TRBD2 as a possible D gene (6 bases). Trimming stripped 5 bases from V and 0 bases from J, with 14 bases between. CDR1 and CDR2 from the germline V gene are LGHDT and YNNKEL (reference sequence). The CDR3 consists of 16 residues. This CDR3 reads CASSAGLSGSYNEQFF. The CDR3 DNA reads TGTGCCAGCAGCGCGGGACTGAGCGGCTCCTACAATGAGCAGTTCTTC.

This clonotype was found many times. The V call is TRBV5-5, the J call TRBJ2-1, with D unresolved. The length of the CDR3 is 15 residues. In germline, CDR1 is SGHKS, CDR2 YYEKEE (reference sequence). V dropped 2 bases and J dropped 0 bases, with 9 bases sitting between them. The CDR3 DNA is TGTGCCAGCAGCTTAACAACGAGCTCCTACAATGAGCAGTTCTTC. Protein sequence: CASSLTTSSYNEQFF.

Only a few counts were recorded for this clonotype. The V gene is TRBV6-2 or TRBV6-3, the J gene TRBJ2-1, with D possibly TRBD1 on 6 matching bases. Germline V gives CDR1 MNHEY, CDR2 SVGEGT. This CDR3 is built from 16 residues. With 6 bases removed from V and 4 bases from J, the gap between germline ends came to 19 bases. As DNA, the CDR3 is TGTGCCAGCAGCCGACCCCAGGGGCGACCTTACAATGAGCAGTTCTTC. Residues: CASSRPQGRPYNEQFF.

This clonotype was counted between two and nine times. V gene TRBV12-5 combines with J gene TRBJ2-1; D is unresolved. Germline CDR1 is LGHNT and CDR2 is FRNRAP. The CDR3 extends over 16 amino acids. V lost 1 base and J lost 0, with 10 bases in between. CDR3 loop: CASGLGVVGSYNEQFF. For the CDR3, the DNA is TGTGCTAGTGGTTTGGGGGTGGTAGGCTCCTACAATGAGCAGTTCTTC.

The CDR3 loop reads CASSSPLGLAGGTEQFF. The CDR3 bases are TGTGCCAGCAGTTCCCCTCTTGGACTAGCGGGAGGCACTGAGCAGTTCTTC. The genes are TRBV6-5 and TRBJ2-1; the match to TRBD2 covers 14 bases. Germline assignment: CDR1 MNHEY and CDR2 SVGAGI. The CDR3 length is 17 residues. V dropped 4 bases and J dropped 9; count of bases not matched to a gene: 11.

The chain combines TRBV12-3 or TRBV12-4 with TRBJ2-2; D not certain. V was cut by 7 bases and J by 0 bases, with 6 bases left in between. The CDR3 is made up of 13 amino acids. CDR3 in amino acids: CASTLTNTGELFF. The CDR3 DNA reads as TGTGCCAGCACCCTCACGAACACCGGGGAGCTGTTTTTT.

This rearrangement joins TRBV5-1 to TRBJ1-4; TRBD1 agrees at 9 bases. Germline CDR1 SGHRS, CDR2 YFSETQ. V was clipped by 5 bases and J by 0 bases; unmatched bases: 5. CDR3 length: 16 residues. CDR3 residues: CASRTGQGSTNEKLFF. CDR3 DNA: TGCGCCAGCAGGACGGGACAGGGATCAACTAATGAAAAACTGTTTTTT. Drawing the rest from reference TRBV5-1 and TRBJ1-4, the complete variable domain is KAGVTQTPRYLIKTRGQQVTLSCSPISGHRSVSWYQQTPGQGLQFLFEYFSETQRNKGNFPGRFSGRQFSNSRSEMNVSTLELGDSALYLCASRTGQGSTNEKLFFGSGTQLSVL.

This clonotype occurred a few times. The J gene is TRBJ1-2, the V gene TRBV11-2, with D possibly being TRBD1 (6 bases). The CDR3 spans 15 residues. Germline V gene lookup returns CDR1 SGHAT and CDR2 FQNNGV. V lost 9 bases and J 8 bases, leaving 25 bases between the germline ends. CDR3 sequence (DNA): TGTGCCAGTAGGGGGTCGTCTTTACCTTTAAGGGGCTACACCTTC. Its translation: CASRGSSLPLRGYTF.

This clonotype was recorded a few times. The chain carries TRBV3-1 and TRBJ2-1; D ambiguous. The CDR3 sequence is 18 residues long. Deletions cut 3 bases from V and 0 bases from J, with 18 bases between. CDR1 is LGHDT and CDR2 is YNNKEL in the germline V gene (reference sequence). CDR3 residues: CASSHLTGSSPSYNEQFF. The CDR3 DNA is TGTGCCAGCAGCCACCTTACTGGGTCCTCGCCCTCCTACAATGAGCAGTTCTTC.

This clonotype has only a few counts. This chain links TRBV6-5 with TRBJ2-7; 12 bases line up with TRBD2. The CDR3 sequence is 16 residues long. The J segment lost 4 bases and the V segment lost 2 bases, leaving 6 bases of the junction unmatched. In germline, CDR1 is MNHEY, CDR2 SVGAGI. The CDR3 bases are TGTGCCAGCAGTTACGCCTCTAGCGGGAGGGGGTACGAGCAGTACTTC. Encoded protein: CASSYASSGRGYEQYF.